Below, 28 T cell receptor beta chains from the same sample are listed, as sequenced in a study of blood T cell repertoires in COVID-19 (dated by TCRdb to 2020 to 2022). Library creation used the immunoSEQ multiplex PCR assay. The source is immuneACCESS, and TCRdb retained only in-frame sequences with V and J called. Part of the clones is not carried over; for the studies checked, unresolved V genes explain less than half of this, and the remainder is unexplained. The sample table lists roughly 250,000 clones, roughly 82% of them with a count of one. The ten top clones hold 4% to 6% of the sample. Material for sequencing was peripheral blood. The receptors here all came from a woman aged 80 or older with active or convalescent COVID-19.

V is TRBV6-2 or TRBV6-3 and J is TRBJ1-1; D call uncertain. This CDR3 spans 14 amino acids. V lost 2 bases to trimming and J lost 0 bases, with 7 bases between them. Per the germline V gene, CDR1 is MNHEY and CDR2 is SVGEGT. Here the CDR3 reads CASSYLRVNTEAFF. The CDR3 bases are TGTGCCAGCAGTTACCTTCGGGTGAACACTGAAGCTTTCTTT.

The chain employs TRBV2 and TRBJ1-6, with 7 bases aligning to TRBD1. Germline V CDR1 and CDR2: SNHLY, FYNNEI. The CDR3 runs to 13 residues. V gave up 2 bases and J gave up 10 bases; unmatched junction bases: 2. CDR3 bases: TGTGCCAGCAGTGAATTCAGGGGGTCACCCCTCCACTTT. It encodes CASSEFRGSPLHF.

The chain recombines TRBV15 with TRBJ2-5; 8 bases map to TRBD2. CDR1 and CDR2 from the germline V gene are LNHNV and YYDKDF (reference sequence). The CDR3 is 15 amino acids. The junction had 5 bases not matched to a gene; V was cut back by 0 bases and J by 5 bases. CDR3 bases: TGTGCCACCAGCAGAGATTACGGGGGGGCCGAGACCCAGTACTTC. The encoded protein is CATSRDYGGAETQYF.

This chain connects TRBV7-2 to TRBJ2-2; 8 bases are a match to TRBD2. Looked up from germline, CDR1 is SGHTA and CDR2 is FQGNSA. After removal of 3 bases from V and 5 bases from J, the junction contained 5 bases not matched to a gene. The CDR3 totals 15 residues. CDR3 protein: CASSFLLAVTGELFF. In DNA form, the CDR3 reads TGTGCCAGCAGCTTTTTACTAGCGGTGACCGGGGAGCTGTTTTTT.

This rearrangement joins TRBV28 to TRBJ2-5; TRBD2 might be the D (6 bases). The V end lost 5 bases, the J end lost 12 bases, and 28 bases lay between the germline ends. The length of the CDR3 is 16 residues. Per the germline V gene, CDR1 is MDHEN and CDR2 is SYDVKM. The CDR3, as DNA: TGTGCCAGCAGTCTGGGAGGCGGGACTCCCGTTGTGTCTAAGTACTTC. As protein: CASSLGGGTPVVSKYF.

Only one count was recorded for this clone. J is TRBJ2-5 and V is TRBV19; possibly TRBD1 for D (5 bases). The V and J ends lost 3 bases and 4 bases respectively, with 9 bases between them. The V gene's germline CDR1 is LNHDA and CDR2 SQIVND (reference sequence). The length of the CDR3 is 13 residues. This CDR3 is CASSIGRVETQYF. In nucleotides, the CDR3 is TGTGCCAGTAGTATTGGCAGGGTAGAGACCCAGTACTTC.

The chain has TRBV5-1 and TRBJ2-1; D is possibly TRBD2 (6 bases). The germline V and J ends were trimmed by 4 bases and 1 base, with 9 bases remaining between them. The length of the CDR3 is 14 residues. Germline CDR1 SGHRS, CDR2 YFSETQ. This CDR3 reads CASSLAQSYNEQFF. The CDR3 DNA follows: TGCGCCAGCAGCCTAGCGCAATCCTACAATGAGCAGTTCTTC.

This chain connects TRBV7-6 to TRBJ2-5, with 7 positions matching TRBD2. The ends lost 2 bases at V and 3 bases at J; junction bases unmatched: 9. Germline V CDR1 and CDR2: SGHVS, FNYEAQ. This CDR3 spans 16 amino acids. This chain's CDR3 is CASSLPAGVFKETQYF. The CDR3 DNA follows: TGTGCCAGCAGCTTACCCGCGGGGGTCTTTAAAGAGACCCAGTACTTC.

The CDR3 protein is CASSQTSPSYNEQFF. Written as DNA, the CDR3 is TGTGCCAGCAGTCAGACTAGCCCGAGCTACAATGAGCAGTTCTTC. The chain carries TRBV6-2 or TRBV6-3 and TRBJ2-1; 7 bases are a match to TRBD2. V trimming: 5 bases; J trimming: 3 bases; junction bases outside the gene matches: 7. Germline CDR1 reads MNHEY; CDR2 reads SVGEGT. The CDR3 consists of 15 residues.

V usage is TRBV18 and J usage is TRBJ1-1; 10 bases map to TRBD1. V lost 2 bases and J lost 3; bases outside the gene matches: 6. The CDR3 loop spans 16 amino acids. The V gene's germline CDR1 is KGHSH and CDR2 LQKENI. CDR3 protein: CASSPVRQGAYTEAFF. CDR3 sequence (DNA): TGTGCCAGCTCACCAGTAAGACAGGGGGCTTACACTGAAGCTTTCTTT.

V usage is TRBV29-1 and J usage is TRBJ1-1, with D maybe TRBD1 (5 bases). The CDR3 is made up of 12 amino acids. In germline, CDR1 is SQVTM, CDR2 ANQGSEA. V dropped 5 bases and J dropped 11 bases, with 18 bases sitting between them. This CDR3 reads CSVRRGGDYAFF. The CDR3 nucleotides are TGCAGCGTTCGCCGGGGGGGAGATTACGCTTTCTTT.

The rearrangement uses TRBV19 and TRBJ1-3; D unresolved. In germline, CDR1 is LNHDA, CDR2 SQIVND (reference sequence). There are 13 residues in the CDR3. V was pared by 6 bases and J by 0 bases, with 6 bases between. The CDR3 DNA follows: TGTGCCAGTAGGCGGATCTCTGGAAACACCATATATTTT. It encodes CASRRISGNTIYF.

V is TRBV5-1 and J is TRBJ2-7; a weak D match, TRBD2 (6 bases). This CDR3 is 11 amino acids long. V was pared by 5 bases and J by 7 bases, with 10 bases between. Germline V gene data show CDR1 as SGHRS and CDR2 as YFSETQ. The CDR3 loop is CASRRGGEQYF. For the CDR3, the DNA is TGCGCCAGCAGGCGCGGAGGGGAGCAGTACTTC.

The rearrangement uses TRBV3-1 (or the pseudogene TRBV3-2) and TRBJ2-3; D gene unclear. Germline V gene lookup returns CDR1 LGHDT and CDR2 YNNKEL (reference sequence). The CDR3 spans 13 residues. V was pared by 8 bases and J by 4 bases, with 13 bases between. This CDR3 reads CASLSTPSDTQYF. DNA of the CDR3: TGTGCCAGCCTTTCGACTCCTTCAGATACGCAGTATTTT.

V and J are TRBV5-1 and TRBJ2-1, with D perhaps TRBD2 (6 bases). CDR3 length equals 15 residues. The germline V gene encodes CDR1 SGHRS and CDR2 YFSETQ. V shed 1 base and J shed 7 bases, with 15 bases lying between them. CDR3 protein: CASSLSTYAGNEQFF. The CDR3 nucleotides read TGCGCCAGCAGCTTGTCGACGTATGCGGGGAATGAGCAGTTCTTC.

On this clone itself: This CDR3 is also generated by other DNA sequences in the sample. The chain has TRBV28 and TRBJ1-2; D may be TRBD1 (6 bases). CDR1 is MDHEN and CDR2 is SYDVKM in the germline V gene. The CDR3 spans 13 residues. The ends were cut back, 5 bases at V and 2 bases at J, with 9 bases in the middle. The CDR3 bases are TGTGCCAGCAGTCCTCAGGGGAACTATGGCTACACCTTC. This gives the protein CASSPQGNYGYTF.

This clone was seen a handful of times. The CDR3 coding sequence is TGTGCCAGCAGCTTAGGAGTGGGGCGTACGCAGTATTTT. Translation: CASSLGVGRTQYF. This chain connects TRBV7-2 to TRBJ2-3; TRBD1 might be the D (5 bases). CDR3 size: 13 residues. Trimming pared 1 base from V and 8 bases from J, leaving 10 bases between. CDR1 is SGHTA, CDR2 FQGNSA, per germline.

The gene calls are TRBV7-9 and TRBJ1-2; D gene unclear. Trimming took 3 bases from V and 0 from J, leaving 8 bases between them. CDR1 is SEHNR, CDR2 FQNEAQ, per germline (reference sequence). This CDR3 spans 14 amino acids. This chain's CDR3 is CASSFLSANYGYTF. The DNA for the CDR3 is TGTGCCAGCAGCTTTTTGTCAGCTAACTATGGCTACACCTTC.

The chain has TRBV5-6 and TRBJ2-5; D is unresolved. V lost 0 bases and J lost 5, with 17 bases in between. CDR3 length: 16 amino acids. Germline CDR1 is SGHDT and CDR2 is YYEEEE. The CDR3 sequence is CASSLEVVRFGETQYF. CDR3 nucleotides: TGTGCCAGCAGCTTGGAGGTGGTCAGATTCGGGGAGACCCAGTACTTC.

The rearrangement links TRBV5-1 to TRBJ2-7; 7 bases match TRBD2. The CDR3 is made up of 15 amino acids. Germline-derived CDR1 and CDR2 are SGHRS and YFSETQ. J was trimmed by 4 bases and V by 3 bases; bases with no gene match: 10. DNA for the CDR3: TGCGCCAGCAGCTCCGGGACTATGGTCACTTACGAGCAGTACTTC. Protein sequence: CASSSGTMVTYEQYF.

In its sample, this clone was seen once. The chain employs TRBV5-1 and TRBJ2-1, with D possibly TRBD2 on 6 matching bases. Trimming left V 0 bases short and J 0 bases short, with 13 bases between. Germline V gives CDR1 SGHRS, CDR2 YFSETQ. The CDR3 has 17 residues. CDR3: CASSLGGTSSSYNEQFF. The CDR3, as DNA: TGCGCCAGCAGCTTGGGCGGGACCTCGAGCTCCTACAATGAGCAGTTCTTC. Supplemented by reference TRBV5-1 and TRBJ2-1, the full variable domain reads KAGVTQTPRYLIKTRGQQVTLSCSPISGHRSVSWYQQTPGQGLQFLFEYFSETQRNKGNFPGRFSGRQFSNSRSEMNVSTLELGDSALYLCASSLGGTSSSYNEQFFGPGTRLTVL.

This chain joins TRBV27 and TRBJ2-5; TRBD2 matches at 7 bases. The germline CDR1 and CDR2 sequences are MNHEY and SMNVEV (reference sequence). The CDR3 consists of 17 residues. The V gene end was trimmed by 4 bases and the J gene end by 1 base; junction bases not matched to a gene: 12. In nucleotides, the CDR3 is TGTGCCAGCAGTTCGTGGGGGGGGGATCGCGGCCAAGAGACCCAGTACTTC. It codes for CASSSWGGDRGQETQYF.

This chain connects TRBV28 to TRBJ2-1, with a tentative D call TRBD1 (5 bases). The V end was cut by 4 bases, the J end by 9 bases, with 13 bases between. Germline lookup yields CDR1 MDHEN and CDR2 SYDVKM. This CDR3 has 13 amino acids. For the CDR3, the DNA is TGTGCCAGCAGTTGGGGCCTTCCCGGTGAGCAGTTCTTC. Translating gives CASSWGLPGEQFF. Filled out from reference TRBV28 and TRBJ2-1, the complete variable domain reads DVKVTQSSRYLVKRTGEKVFLECVQDMDHENMFWYRQDPGLGLRLIYFSYDVKMKEKGDIPEGYSVSREKKERFSLILESASTNQTSMYLCASSWGLPGEQFFGPGTRLTVL.

The V gene is TRBV29-1, the J gene TRBJ2-7, with 12 bases that match TRBD1. V shed 4 bases and J 5 bases; nucleotides not matched to a gene: 9. CDR1 is SQVTM and CDR2 is ANQGSEA in the germline V gene. The CDR3 has 15 amino acids. The CDR3 nucleotides read TGCAGCGTTGCTAGTCCCGGGACAGGGGGCCACGAGCAGTACTTC. It yields the protein CSVASPGTGGHEQYF.

The J gene is TRBJ2-1, the V gene TRBV5-1; TRBD2 agrees at 12 bases. Germline CDR1 reads SGHRS; CDR2 reads YFSETQ. Losses at the gene ends were 0 bases for V and 5 bases for J; bases not matched to a gene: 3. This CDR3 has 16 amino acids. CDR3 coding DNA: TGCGCCAGCAGCTTGGCTAGCGGGGGGGTTAACAATGAGCAGTTCTTC. This gives the protein CASSLASGGVNNEQFF.

V is TRBV5-4 and J is TRBJ2-3, with D perhaps TRBD2 (5 bases). CDR1 is SGHNT, CDR2 YYREEE, per germline (reference sequence). V shed 3 bases and J shed 0 bases, with 14 bases lying between them. The CDR3 is made up of 16 amino acids. The CDR3 nucleotides read TGTGCCAGCAGCTCGTCGAGGGTGCGGAGCACAGATACGCAGTATTTT. Protein: CASSSSRVRSTDTQYF.

The V call is TRBV29-1, the J call TRBJ1-6; 7 nucleotides align to TRBD1. J lost 7 bases, V lost 6 bases, and 12 bases had no gene match. Germline assignment: CDR1 SQVTM and CDR2 ANQGSEA. CDR3 length: 15 residues. CDR3 DNA: TGCAGCGTCGCTACCACGGCAGGGGGAAATTCACCCCTCCACTTT. It is translated as CSVATTAGGNSPLHF.

This chain uses TRBV5-1 with TRBJ2-7, with 8 bases that match TRBD1. Per germline, CDR1 SGHRS and CDR2 YFSETQ. V was pared by 0 bases and J by 2 bases, with 1 base of the junction left unmatched. The CDR3 is 14 residues long. In nucleotides, the CDR3 is TGCGCCAGCAGCTTGGGGACAGGGACCTACGAGCAGTACTTC. This translates into CASSLGTGTYEQYF.